A single sample gave rise to the 5 T cell receptor beta chains below, sequenced in a study of naive and memory T cell subsets. These receptors are not linked to any known antigen. Study results and limitations: A few larger clonotypes appeared in naive repertoires, especially CD8, possibly memory cells re-expressing CD45RA.

Two oligonucleotides, mixed equimolar, formed the beta constant-region primer covering TRBC1 and TRBC2. Ligated cDNA was amplified by four rounds of PCR with nested alpha and beta constant-region primers and SP2. MiXCR was run by TCRdb on the UMI-ligation and nested PCR reads, yielding one entry per CDR3 protein. The table includes over 110,000 distinct CDR3 sequences, approximately 20% detected once. Sequencing was done on a sample of naive CD8+ T cells from blood. The receptors originated from a human donor in good health.

This clonotype was seen only a few times. The chain joins TRBV28 to TRBJ2-1, with D unclear. V was pared by 8 bases and J by 6 bases, with 14 bases between. Germline V gives CDR1 MDHEN, CDR2 SYDVKM. CDR3 length: 13 residues. CDR3 nucleotide sequence: TGTGCCAGCTCCCCCGGTCACCCCAATGAGCAGTTCTTC. This encodes CASSPGHPNEQFF.

This clonotype has a handful of counts. The rearrangement links TRBV11-2 to TRBJ2-7; D possibly corresponds to TRBD1 (5 bases). The CDR3 runs 13 residues. Trimming removed 3 bases at V and 3 bases at J, with 9 bases between. Germline V CDR1 and CDR2: SGHAT, FQNNGV. The CDR3 loop is CASSFNRIYEQYF. CDR3 sequence (DNA): TGTGCCAGCAGCTTCAACAGGATCTACGAGCAGTACTTC.

CDR3 in amino acids: CASSSPKDPRGGRNQPQHF. The DNA for the CDR3 is TGTGCCAGCAGTTCCCCGAAAGATCCGCGAGGAGGGCGCAATCAGCCCCAGCATTTT. The chain recombines TRBV28 with TRBJ1-5; no clear D gene. Trimming pared 4 bases from V and 2 bases from J, leaving 24 bases between. This CDR3 is built from 19 residues. The V gene's germline CDR1 is MDHEN and CDR2 SYDVKM.

V usage is TRBV12-5 and J usage is TRBJ2-3; TRBD1 matches 10 bases. The V segment lost 0 bases and the J segment 3 bases; nucleotides outside the gene matches: 9. The CDR3 has 18 amino acids. The germline CDR1 and CDR2 sequences are LGHNT and FRNRAP. The chain's CDR3 is CASGLVGTGEFQTDTQYF. In DNA form, the CDR3 reads TGTGCTAGTGGTTTGGTCGGGACAGGGGAGTTTCAGACAGATACGCAGTATTTT.

This clonotype has only one observation. The chain has TRBV5-1 and TRBJ2-3, with D possibly TRBD1 on 6 matching bases. The CDR3 is 17 amino acids. The V gene's germline CDR1 is SGHRS and CDR2 YFSETQ. V lost 0 bases, J lost 2 bases, and 16 bases lay in between. In nucleotides, the CDR3 is TGCGCCAGCAGCTTGGCCGGTGGTGACAGGATCACAGATACGCAGTATTTT. It yields the protein CASSLAGGDRITDTQYF. The variable domain in full, with the rest retrieved from reference TRBV5-1 and TRBJ2-3, is KAGVTQTPRYLIKTRGQQVTLSCSPISGHRSVSWYQQTPGQGLQFLFEYFSETQRNKGNFPGRFSGRQFSNSRSEMNVSTLELGDSALYLCASSLAGGDRITDTQYFGPGTRLTVL.